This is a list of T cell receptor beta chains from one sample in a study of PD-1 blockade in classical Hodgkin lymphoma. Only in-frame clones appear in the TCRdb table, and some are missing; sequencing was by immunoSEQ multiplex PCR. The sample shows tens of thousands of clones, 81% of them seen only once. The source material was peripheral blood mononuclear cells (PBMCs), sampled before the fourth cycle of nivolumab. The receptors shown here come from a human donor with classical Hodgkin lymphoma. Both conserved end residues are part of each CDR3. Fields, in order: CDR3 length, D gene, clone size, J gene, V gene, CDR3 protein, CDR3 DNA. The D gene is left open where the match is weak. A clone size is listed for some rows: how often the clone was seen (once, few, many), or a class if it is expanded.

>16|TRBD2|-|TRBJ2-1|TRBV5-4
CASTKGSGSSYNEQFF
TGTGCCAGCACTAAAGGGAGCGGGAGCTCCTACAATGAGCAGTTCTTC
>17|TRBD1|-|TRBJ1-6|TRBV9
CASSASPGQGENSPLHF
TGTGCCAGCAGCGCTTCCCCGGGACAGGGTGAGAATTCACCCCTCCACTTT
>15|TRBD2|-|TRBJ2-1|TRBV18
CASSPTSGGANEQFF
TGTGCCAGCTCACCGACTAGCGGGGGGGCCAATGAGCAGTTCTTC
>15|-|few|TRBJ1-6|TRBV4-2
CASSLVGGPNSPLHF
TGTGCCAGCAGCTTGGTGGGGGGCCCTAATTCACCCCTCCACTTT
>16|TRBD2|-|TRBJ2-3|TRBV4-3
CASSQVSSGTTDTQYF
TGCGCCAGCAGCCAAGTGTCTAGCGGGACAACAGATACGCAGTATTTT
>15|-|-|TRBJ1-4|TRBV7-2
CASSGLGVFGEKLFF
TGTGCCAGCAGCGGACTGGGGGTATTCGGTGAAAAACTGTTTTTT
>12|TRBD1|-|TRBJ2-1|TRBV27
CATGQGSNEQFF
TGTGCCACCGGACAGGGGAGCAATGAGCAGTTCTTC
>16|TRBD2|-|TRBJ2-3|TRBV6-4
CASSDSSGGPGDTQYF
TGTGCCAGCAGTGACTCTTCGGGGGGGCCAGGAGATACGCAGTATTTT
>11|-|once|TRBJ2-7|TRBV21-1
CARGRTYEQYF
TGTGCCAGAGGACGGACCTACGAGCAGTACTTC
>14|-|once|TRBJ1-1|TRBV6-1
CASSHSPMNTEAFF
TGTGCCAGCAGCCACAGTCCCATGAACACTGAAGCTTTCTTT
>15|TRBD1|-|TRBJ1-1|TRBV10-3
CAATGTGFGGTEAFF
TGTGCCGCCACCGGGACAGGGTTTGGGGGCACTGAAGCTTTCTTT
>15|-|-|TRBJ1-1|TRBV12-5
CASGLGWRLNTEAFF
TGTGCTAGTGGTTTGGGGTGGAGACTGAACACTGAAGCTTTCTTT
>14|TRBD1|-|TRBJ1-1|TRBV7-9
CASSAQQGRTEAFF
TGTGCCAGCAGCGCCCAACAGGGGCGCACTGAAGCTTTCTTT
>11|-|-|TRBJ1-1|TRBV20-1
CSARVRTEAFF
TGCAGTGCTAGGGTCAGGACTGAAGCTTTCTTT
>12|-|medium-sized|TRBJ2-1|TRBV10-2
CASSGGGPSQFF
TGCGCCAGCAGTGGGGGCGGACCCTCGCAGTTCTTC
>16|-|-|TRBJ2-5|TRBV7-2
CASSPGTYNYQETQYF
TGTGCCAGCAGCCCAGGGACTTATAACTACCAAGAGACCCAGTACTTC
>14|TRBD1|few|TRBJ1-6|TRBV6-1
CASSGQGWPSPLHF
TGTGCCAGCAGTGGACAGGGGTGGCCCTCACCCCTCCACTTT
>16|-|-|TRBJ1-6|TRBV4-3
CASSQDGGRGDSPLHF
TGCGCCAGCAGCCAAGACGGCGGCAGGGGTGATTCACCCCTCCACTTT
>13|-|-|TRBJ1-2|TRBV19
CASSPLRGIDYTF
TGTGCCAGTAGTCCGTTGAGGGGGATTGACTACACCTTC
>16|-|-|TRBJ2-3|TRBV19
CASSIRQFESTDTQYF
TGTGCCAGTAGTATACGACAGTTCGAAAGCACAGATACGCAGTATTTT
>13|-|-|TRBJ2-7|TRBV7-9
CASGLTPPYEQYF
TGTGCCAGCGGCCTTACACCCCCCTACGAGCAGTACTTC
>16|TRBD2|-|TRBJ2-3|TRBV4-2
CASSQEGWTSADTQYF
TGTGCCAGCAGCCAAGAAGGGTGGACTAGTGCAGATACGCAGTATTTT
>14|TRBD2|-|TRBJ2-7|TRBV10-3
CAIRGTSGRDEQYF
TGTGCCATCAGGGGGACTAGCGGGAGGGACGAGCAGTACTTC
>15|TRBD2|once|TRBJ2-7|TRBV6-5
CASSPDGRGSYEQYF
TGTGCCAGCAGCCCCGACGGGCGGGGGTCCTACGAGCAGTACTTC
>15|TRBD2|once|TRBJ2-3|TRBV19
CASSMSGGSTDTQYF
TGTGCCAGTAGTATGAGCGGGGGGAGCACAGATACGCAGTATTTT
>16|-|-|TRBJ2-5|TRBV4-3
CASSQGDWRWGETQYF
TGCGCCAGCAGCCAGGGGGACTGGCGGTGGGGAGAGACCCAGTACTTC
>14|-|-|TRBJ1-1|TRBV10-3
CAIRLGQTNTEAFF
TGTGCCATCAGATTGGGACAAACGAACACTGAAGCTTTCTTT
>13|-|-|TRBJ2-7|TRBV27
CASSAGPSYEQYF
TGTGCCAGCAGCGCCGGTCCCTCCTACGAGCAGTACTTC
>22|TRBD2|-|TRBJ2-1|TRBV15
CATSRDIVVSAGGLVGDNEQFF
TGTGCCACCAGCAGAGATATCGTTGTTTCTGCGGGAGGATTAGTAGGGGACAATGAGCAGTTCTTC
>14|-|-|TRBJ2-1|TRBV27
CASLRGGSYNEQFF
TGTGCCAGCCTGAGGGGGGGGTCCTACAATGAGCAGTTCTTC
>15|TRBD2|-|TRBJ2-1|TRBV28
CASSLRGSIYNEQFF
TGTGCCAGCAGTTTACGCGGGAGCATTTACAATGAGCAGTTCTTC
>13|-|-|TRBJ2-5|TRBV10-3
CAISASAVETQYF
TGTGCCATCAGTGCCTCGGCAGTAGAGACCCAGTACTTC
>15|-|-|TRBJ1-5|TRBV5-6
CASSLSRGWSQPQHF
TGTGCCAGCAGCTTGTCTCGGGGGTGGTCCCAGCCCCAGCATTTT
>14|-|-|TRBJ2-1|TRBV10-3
CAISESGGGREQFF
TGTGCCATCAGTGAGTCGGGAGGGGGCCGGGAGCAGTTCTTC
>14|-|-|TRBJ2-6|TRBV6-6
CASKRESGANVLTF
TGTGCCAGCAAGAGGGAGAGTGGGGCCAACGTCCTGACTTTC
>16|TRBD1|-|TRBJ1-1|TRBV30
CAWSVPRGQANTEAFF
TGTGCCTGGAGTGTACCCCGGGGACAGGCGAACACTGAAGCTTTCTTT
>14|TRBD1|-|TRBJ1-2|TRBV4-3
CASSQGTGTSGYTF
TGCGCCAGCAGCCAAGGGACAGGGACCAGCGGCTACACCTTC
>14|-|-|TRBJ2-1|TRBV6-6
CASSYSNGGDEQFF
TGTGCCAGCAGTTACTCGAACGGGGGCGATGAGCAGTTCTTC
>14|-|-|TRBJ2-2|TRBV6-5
CASRPILNTGELFF
TGTGCCAGCAGGCCTATTTTGAACACCGGGGAGCTGTTTTTT
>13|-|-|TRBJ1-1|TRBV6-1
CASSWGQNTEAFF
TGTGCCAGCAGTTGGGGACAAAACACTGAAGCTTTCTTT
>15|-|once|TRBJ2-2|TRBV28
CASSPLALGTGELFF
TGTGCCAGCAGTCCGCTGGCGTTGGGCACCGGGGAGCTGTTTTTT
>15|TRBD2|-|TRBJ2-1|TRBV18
CASSTTSGTYNEQFF
TGTGCCAGCTCAACGACTAGCGGGACCTACAATGAGCAGTTCTTC
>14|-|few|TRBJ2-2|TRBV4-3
CASSQDPGPGELFF
TGCGCCAGCAGCCAAGATCCCGGGCCCGGGGAGCTGTTTTTT
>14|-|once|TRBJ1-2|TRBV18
CASSPGDTYYGYTF
TGTGCCAGCTCACCCGGGGACACATACTATGGCTACACCTTC
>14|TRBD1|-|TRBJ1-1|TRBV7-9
CASSFGQENTEAFF
TGTGCCAGCAGCTTCGGACAGGAGAACACTGAAGCTTTCTTT
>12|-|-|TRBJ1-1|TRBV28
CASSSLTGQAFF
TGTGCCAGCAGTTCCCTGACGGGACAAGCTTTCTTT
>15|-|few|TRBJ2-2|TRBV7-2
CASSRDVANTGELFF
TGTGCCAGCAGCCGGGACGTCGCGAACACCGGGGAGCTGTTTTTT
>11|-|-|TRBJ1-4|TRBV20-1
CSPRVLEKLFF
TGCAGTCCGAGGGTTCTTGAAAAACTGTTTTTT
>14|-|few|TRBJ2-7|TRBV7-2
CASSLASLSYEQYF
TGTGCCAGCAGCCTGGCGAGCCTCTCCTACGAGCAGTACTTC
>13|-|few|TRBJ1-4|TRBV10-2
CASNPGAREKLFF
TGCGCCAGCAACCCAGGGGCAAGGGAAAAACTGTTTTTT
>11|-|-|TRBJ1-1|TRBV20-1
CRVDGNTEAFF
TGCAGGGTGGACGGAAACACTGAAGCTTTCTTT
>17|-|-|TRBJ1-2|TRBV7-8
CASSFRARQSTNYGYTF
TGTGCCAGCAGCTTTCGGGCCCGACAGTCAACTAACTATGGCTACACCTTC
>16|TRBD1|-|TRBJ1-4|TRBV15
CATSRPTGGADEKLFF
TGTGCCACCAGCAGACCTACAGGGGGCGCGGATGAAAAACTGTTTTTT
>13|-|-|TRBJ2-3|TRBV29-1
CSHWGSSTDTQYF
TGCAGTCATTGGGGATCTAGCACAGATACGCAGTATTTT